These 18 T cell receptor beta chains were sequenced from one sample in a study of response to subunit inactivated influenza vaccine. TCRdb called the RT-PCR reads again in MiXCR, with one record for every CDR3 protein. The sample consists of around 520,000 distinct CDR3 sequences, about 25% of them appearing once. The specimen comprised CD4+ T cells sorted from PBMCs, sampled around 5 days after vaccination. The receptors shown here come from a man in his forties or fifties who received an inactivated influenza vaccine.

The genes are TRBV10-3 and TRBJ2-3; 7 bases are a match to TRBD2. The CDR3 is made up of 13 amino acids. The germline V gene has CDR1 ENHRY and CDR2 SYGVKD. V lost 7 bases and J lost 3; bases outside the gene matches: 4. The CDR3 region has the DNA TGTGCCATCATGCGGGAGCCGACAGATACGCAGTATTTT. Amino acids: CAIMREPTDTQYF.

This clonotype was seen repeatedly, ten times or more. This chain joins TRBV7-2 and TRBJ1-1; TRBD1 might be the D (5 bases). Trimming stripped 2 bases from V and 8 bases from J, with 9 bases between. Germline CDR1 is SGHTA and CDR2 is FQGNSA. The CDR3 has 12 residues. Here the CDR3 reads CASSLWDQEAFF. The DNA of the CDR3 is TGTGCCAGCAGCTTATGGGACCAGGAAGCTTTCTTT.

The chain has TRBV20-1 and TRBJ2-1, with 9 nucleotides matching TRBD2. Germline lookup yields CDR1 DFQATT and CDR2 SNEGSKA (reference sequence). V lost 1 base and J lost 8; bases outside the gene matches: 6. The CDR3 is 14 amino acids. The CDR3 spells CSARGREGLDEQFF. The CDR3 DNA reads TGCAGTGCTAGAGGGCGGGAGGGCCTCGATGAGCAGTTCTTC.

This clonotype came up a few times. The gene calls are TRBV29-1 and TRBJ2-2, with 9 bases matching TRBD1. J was trimmed by 4 bases and V by 4 bases; bases with no gene match: 4. This CDR3 is 14 amino acids long. Germline V gives CDR1 SQVTM, CDR2 ANQGSEA. CDR3 in DNA: TGCAGCGTTGTTCTGGGACAGGGCACCGGGGAGCTGTTTTTT. It translates to CSVVLGQGTGELFF.

This clonotype has only a few counts. The rearrangement joins TRBV6-1 to TRBJ2-3, with TRBD2 matching over 8 bases. The CDR3 has 15 amino acids. Germline V gives CDR1 MNHNS, CDR2 SASEGT. J lost 4 bases, V lost 5 bases, and 8 bases had no gene match. The CDR3 sequence is CASSPSGSWADTQYF. CDR3 nucleotides: TGTGCCAGCAGTCCCAGCGGGAGTTGGGCAGATACGCAGTATTTT.

The chain is built from TRBV5-1 and TRBJ2-2, with 7 nucleotides matching TRBD1. CDR1 is SGHRS, CDR2 YFSETQ, per germline. The ends lost 0 bases at V and 4 bases at J; junction bases unmatched: 9. The CDR3 has 17 amino acids. The CDR3 loop is CASSLGIRQGFTGELFF. For the CDR3, the DNA is TGCGCCAGCAGCTTGGGAATCCGACAGGGCTTCACCGGGGAGCTGTTTTTT.

The chain recombines TRBV5-1 with TRBJ2-2; the D is unclear. This CDR3 comprises 16 residues. Germline-derived CDR1 and CDR2 are SGHRS and YFSETQ. With 0 bases removed from V and 0 bases from J, the gap between germline ends came to 9 bases. CDR3 DNA: TGCGCCAGCAGCTTGGCTACAGTCCCGAACACCGGGGAGCTGTTTTTT. This translates into CASSLATVPNTGELFF.

This clonotype was detected ten times or more. V usage is TRBV7-9 and J usage is TRBJ2-3; 7 bases are a match to TRBD2. The junction had 2 bases not matched to a gene; V was cut back by 5 bases and J by 0 bases. The CDR3 runs 14 residues. Germline assignment: CDR1 SEHNR and CDR2 FQNEAQ (reference sequence). The CDR3 sequence is CASSLSGSTDTQYF. The CDR3 coding sequence is TGTGCCAGCAGCCTTAGCGGGAGCACAGATACGCAGTATTTT.

The chain couples TRBV29-1 to TRBJ2-7, with 9 bases that match TRBD1. The ends lost 7 bases at V and 2 bases at J; junction bases unmatched: 12. From germline, CDR1 is SQVTM and CDR2 ANQGSEA. The CDR3 is 15 residues long. CDR3 coding DNA: TGCAGCGCCCGCGAAAAGACAGGGGGGACCTACGAGCAGTACTTC. Its translation is CSAREKTGGTYEQYF.

This clonotype was counted between two and nine times. The chain joins TRBV27 to TRBJ1-1; D may be TRBD1 (5 bases). V was cut by 4 bases and J by 8 bases, with 14 bases left in between. The CDR3 is made up of 13 amino acids. Germline loops: CDR1 MNHEY, CDR2 SMNVEV (reference sequence). This CDR3 is CASSSRPGREAFF. Here the CDR3 DNA reads TGTGCCAGCAGTTCTCGGCCGGGACGCGAAGCTTTCTTT.

V gene TRBV3-1 combines with J gene TRBJ1-2, with a possible D match to TRBD1 (5 bases). Trimming took 0 bases from V and 7 from J, leaving 12 bases between them. The CDR3 contains 14 residues. From germline, CDR1 is LGHDT and CDR2 YNNKEL (reference sequence). The CDR3 loop is CASSQDRVWGGYTF. CDR3 nucleotide sequence: TGTGCCAGCAGCCAAGACAGGGTCTGGGGTGGCTACACCTTC.

V usage is TRBV5-6 and J usage is TRBJ2-5, with 10 bases that match TRBD1. Germline CDR1 is SGHDT and CDR2 is YYEEEE. The CDR3 loop spans 16 amino acids. J gave up 4 bases and V 3 bases, and 9 bases lay outside the gene matches. Here the CDR3 reads CASSSKRQGARETQYF. DNA of the CDR3: TGTGCCAGCAGCTCGAAACGACAGGGGGCGCGAGAGACCCAGTACTTC.

In DNA, the CDR3 is TGTGCCAGCAGCTTAACGGCAGGAAACTATGGCTACACCTTC. Protein sequence: CASSLTAGNYGYTF. The genes are TRBV7-3 and TRBJ1-2; D gene ambiguous. The germline V gene encodes CDR1 SGHTA and CDR2 FQGTGA. Trimming took 0 bases from V and 2 from J, leaving 7 bases between them. The CDR3 consists of 14 residues.

J is TRBJ2-7 and V is TRBV11-2; 11 bases fit TRBD1. The CDR3 covers 16 residues. V lost 5 bases and J lost 2; bases outside the gene matches: 8. Germline lookup yields CDR1 SGHAT and CDR2 FQNNGV. Written as DNA, the CDR3 is TGTGCCAGCAGCGCCCACCGGGACAGGGGGACCTACGAGCAGTACTTC. Its protein is CASSAHRDRGTYEQYF.

This chain uses TRBV20-1 with TRBJ2-1, with TRBD2 matching 9 bases. The ends lost 4 bases at V and 8 bases at J; junction bases unmatched: 12. The V gene's germline CDR1 is DFQATT and CDR2 SNEGSKA (reference sequence). There are 15 residues in the CDR3. CDR3 sequence: CSANSLAGGPYEQFF. The CDR3 bases are TGCAGTGCTAACAGCTTGGCGGGAGGGCCGTATGAGCAGTTCTTC.

This chain links TRBV5-1 with TRBJ2-3, with 8 bases that match TRBD1. The CDR3 totals 14 residues. J lost 2 bases, V lost 5 bases, and 4 bases had no gene match. Germline-derived CDR1 and CDR2 are SGHRS and YFSETQ. CDR3 coding DNA: TGCGCCAGCAGTGGACAGGGATCCACAGATACGCAGTATTTT. This translates into CASSGQGSTDTQYF.

This chain connects TRBV9 to TRBJ2-1; possible D gene TRBD2, 6 bases. Per the germline V gene, CDR1 is SGDLS and CDR2 is YYNGEE. This CDR3 contains 16 residues. Deletions cut 0 bases from V and 6 bases from J, with 16 bases between. The CDR3 sequence is CASSVDPAGFINEQFF. Written as DNA, the CDR3 is TGTGCCAGCAGCGTAGATCCCGCGGGATTTATCAATGAGCAGTTCTTC.

The table lists this clonotype with a few counts. The CDR3 region is CASSPPTFGVFTDTQYF. The CDR3 DNA follows: TGTGCCAGCTCACCACCTACGTTTGGAGTTTTCACAGATACGCAGTATTTT. The V and J genes are TRBV18 and TRBJ2-3; D unresolved. CDR1 KGHSH and CDR2 LQKENI come from the germline V gene. V was cut by 0 bases and J by 2 bases, with 15 bases left in between. The CDR3 is 17 residues long.